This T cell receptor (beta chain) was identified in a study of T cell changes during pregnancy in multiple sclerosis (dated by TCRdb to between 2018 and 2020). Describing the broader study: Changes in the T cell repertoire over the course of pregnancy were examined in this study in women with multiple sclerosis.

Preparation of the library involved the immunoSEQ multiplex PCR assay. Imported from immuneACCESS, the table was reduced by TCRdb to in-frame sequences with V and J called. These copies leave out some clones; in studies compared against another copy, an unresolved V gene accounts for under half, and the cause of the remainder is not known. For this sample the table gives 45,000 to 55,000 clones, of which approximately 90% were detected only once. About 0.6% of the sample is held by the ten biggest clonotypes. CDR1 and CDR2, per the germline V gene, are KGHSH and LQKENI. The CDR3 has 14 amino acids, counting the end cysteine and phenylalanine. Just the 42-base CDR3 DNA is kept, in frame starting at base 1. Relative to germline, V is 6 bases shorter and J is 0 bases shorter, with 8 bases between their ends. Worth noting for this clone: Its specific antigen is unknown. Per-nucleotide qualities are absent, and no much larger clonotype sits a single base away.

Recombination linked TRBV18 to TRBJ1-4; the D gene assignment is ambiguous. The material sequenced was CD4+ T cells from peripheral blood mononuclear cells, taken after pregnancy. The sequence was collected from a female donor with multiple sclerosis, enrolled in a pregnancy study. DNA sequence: TGTGCCAGCTCGCCCGGAGCAACTAATGAAAAACTGTTTTTT. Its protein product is CASSPGATNEKLFF.